This TCR beta chain was recorded in a study of long-term antiretroviral therapy in people with HIV. Study observations and caveats: Within the repertoire, clones expanded before ART were dominant at all time points. Control repertoires displayed wider CDR3 length ranges than the HIV repertoires.

Turning to this clone: The antigen remains unidentified.

V lost 5 bases to trimming and J lost 6 bases; unmatched junction nucleotides: 7. The CDR3 runs to 14 residues. CDR1 is MNHEY, CDR2 SVGAGI, per germline. An immunoSEQ assay, version v3.0, was performed at survey level. The assay was immunoSEQ multiplex PCR, and TCRdb's table has in-frame clones only and misses some. The sample contains 16,000 or so clones, over 65% of which appear only once. The chain has TRBV6-5 and TRBJ1-2, with 9 positions matching TRBD1. This receptor was identified in a man aged 35 to 55 with HIV. The material was unsorted PBMCs, obtained 2.1 years after starting antiretroviral therapy. The CDR3 sequence: CASSGRGQGHGYTF. CDR3 coding DNA: TGTGCCAGCAGTGGCCGGGGACAGGGCCATGGCTACACCTTC.